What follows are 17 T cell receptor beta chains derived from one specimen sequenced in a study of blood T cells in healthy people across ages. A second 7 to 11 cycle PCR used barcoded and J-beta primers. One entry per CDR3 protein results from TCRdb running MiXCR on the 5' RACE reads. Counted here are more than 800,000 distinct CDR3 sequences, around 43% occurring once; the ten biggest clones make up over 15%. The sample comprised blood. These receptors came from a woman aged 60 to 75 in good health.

The CDR3 is CASSWETENTDTQYF. In nucleotides, the CDR3 is TGTGCCAGCAGTTGGGAGACGGAAAACACAGATACGCAGTATTTT. The chain couples TRBV2 to TRBJ2-3, with D perhaps matching TRBD2 (5 bases). The CDR3 runs to 15 residues. CDR1 is SNHLY and CDR2 is FYNNEI in the germline V gene. The ends were cut back, 5 bases at V and 2 bases at J, with 14 bases in the middle.

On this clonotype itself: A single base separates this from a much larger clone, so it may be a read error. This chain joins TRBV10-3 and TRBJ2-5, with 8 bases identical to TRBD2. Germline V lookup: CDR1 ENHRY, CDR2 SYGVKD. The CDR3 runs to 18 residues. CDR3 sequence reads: CAISESVLAGGGQETQNF. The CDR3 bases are TGTGCCATCAGTGAGTCGGTCCTAGCGGGTGGCGGTCAAGAGACCCAGAACTTC.

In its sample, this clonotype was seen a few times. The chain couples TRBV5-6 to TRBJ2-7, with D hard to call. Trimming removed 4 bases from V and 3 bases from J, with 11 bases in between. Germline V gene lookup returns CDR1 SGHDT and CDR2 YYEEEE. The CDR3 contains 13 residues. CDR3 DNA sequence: TGTGCCAGCAGCGCCGTGGGCAACTACGAGCAGTACTTC. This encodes CASSAVGNYEQYF. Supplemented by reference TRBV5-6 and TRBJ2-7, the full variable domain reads DAGVTQSPTHLIKTRGQQVTLRCSPKSGHDTVSWYQQALGQGPQFIFQYYEEEERQRGNFPDRFSGHQFPNYSSELNVNALLLGDSALYLCASSAVGNYEQYFGPGTRLTVT.

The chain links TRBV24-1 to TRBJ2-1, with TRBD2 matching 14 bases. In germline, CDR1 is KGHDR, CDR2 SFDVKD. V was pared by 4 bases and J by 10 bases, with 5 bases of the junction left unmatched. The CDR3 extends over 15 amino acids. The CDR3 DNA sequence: TGTGCCACCAGTGACCAGGGACTAGCGGGAGACGAGCAGTTCTTC. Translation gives CATSDQGLAGDEQFF.

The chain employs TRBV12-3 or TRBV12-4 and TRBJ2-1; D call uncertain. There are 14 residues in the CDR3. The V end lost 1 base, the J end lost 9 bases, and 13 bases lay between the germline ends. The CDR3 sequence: CASSLGGNSGEQFF. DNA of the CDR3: TGTGCCAGCAGTTTAGGGGGTAATAGTGGTGAGCAGTTCTTC.

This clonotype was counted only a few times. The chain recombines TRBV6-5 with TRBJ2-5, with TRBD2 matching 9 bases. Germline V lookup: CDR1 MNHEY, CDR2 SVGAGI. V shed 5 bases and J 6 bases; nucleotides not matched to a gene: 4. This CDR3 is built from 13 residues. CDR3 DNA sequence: TGTGCCAGCAGTGGCGGGAGGGGAAAGACCCAGTACTTC. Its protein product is CASSGGRGKTQYF.

The CDR3 here is CASSISGSAVNEQFF. The CDR3, as DNA: TGTGCCAGCAGTATAAGCGGGAGTGCCGTCAATGAGCAGTTCTTC. V and J are TRBV27 and TRBJ2-1; 8 bases align to TRBD2. This CDR3 has 15 amino acids. Losses at the gene ends were 5 bases for V and 6 bases for J; bases not matched to a gene: 9. Germline CDR1 and CDR2: MNHEY and SMNVEV (reference sequence).

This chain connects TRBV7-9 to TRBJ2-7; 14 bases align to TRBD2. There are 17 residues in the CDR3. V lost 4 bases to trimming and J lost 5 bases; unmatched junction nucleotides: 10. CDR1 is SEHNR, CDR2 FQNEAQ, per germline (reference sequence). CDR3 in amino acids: CASSSGTSGRHGNEQYF. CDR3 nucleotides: TGTGCCAGCAGCTCGGGGACTAGCGGGAGACACGGCAACGAGCAGTACTTC. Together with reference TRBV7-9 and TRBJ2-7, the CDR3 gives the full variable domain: DTGVSQNPRHKITKRGQNVTFRCDPISEHNRLYWYRQTLGQGPEFLTYFQNEAQLEKSRLLSDRFSAERPKGSFSTLEIQRTEQGDSAMYLCASSSGTSGRHGNEQYFGPGTRLTVT.

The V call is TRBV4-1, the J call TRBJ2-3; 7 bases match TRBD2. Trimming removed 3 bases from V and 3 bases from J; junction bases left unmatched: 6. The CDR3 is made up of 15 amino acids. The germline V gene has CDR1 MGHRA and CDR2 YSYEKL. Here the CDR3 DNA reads TGCGCCAGCAGCCAGCGACTAGCCAGAACAGATACGCAGTATTTT. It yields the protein CASSQRLARTDTQYF.

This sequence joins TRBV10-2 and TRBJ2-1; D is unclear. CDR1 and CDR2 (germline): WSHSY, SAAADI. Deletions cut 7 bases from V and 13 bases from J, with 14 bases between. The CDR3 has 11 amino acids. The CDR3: CASTQSQTQFF. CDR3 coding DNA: TGCGCCAGCACTCAATCTCAGACCCAGTTCTTC.

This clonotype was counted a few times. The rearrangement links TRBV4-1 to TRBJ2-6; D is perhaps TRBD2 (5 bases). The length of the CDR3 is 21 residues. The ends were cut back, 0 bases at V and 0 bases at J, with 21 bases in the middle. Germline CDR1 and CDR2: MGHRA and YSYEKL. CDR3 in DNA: TGCGCCAGCAGCCAAGATTCCGGAGGACGGATCCTTAGCTCTGGGGCCAACGTCCTGACTTTC. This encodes CASSQDSGGRILSSGANVLTF.

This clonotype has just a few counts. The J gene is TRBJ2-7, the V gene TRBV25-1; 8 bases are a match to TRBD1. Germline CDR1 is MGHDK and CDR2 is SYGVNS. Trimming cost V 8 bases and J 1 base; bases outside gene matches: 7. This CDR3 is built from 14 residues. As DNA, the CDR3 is TGTGCCAGCGCTGCCGGGACAGGATCCTACGAGCAGTACTTC. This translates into CASAAGTGSYEQYF.

Written as DNA, the CDR3 is TGTGCCAGCAGTCGGACAGGGGGTTTCACCATGTCAAATGATGGCTACACCTTC. Encoded protein: CASSRTGGFTMSNDGYTF. This chain joins TRBV2 and TRBJ1-2; 10 bases align to TRBD1. This CDR3 has 18 residues. Germline assignment: CDR1 SNHLY and CDR2 FYNNEI. Trimming at V came to 5 bases and at J to 6 bases, leaving 18 bases not matched to a gene.

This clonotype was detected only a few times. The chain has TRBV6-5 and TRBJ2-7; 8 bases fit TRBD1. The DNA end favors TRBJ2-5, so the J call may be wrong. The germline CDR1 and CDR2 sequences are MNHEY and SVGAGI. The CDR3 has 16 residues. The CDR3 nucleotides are TGTGCCAGCAGTTCTCCCAGGGGGCGATTTGGTGAGACCCAGTACTTC. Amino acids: CASSSPRGRFGETQYF.

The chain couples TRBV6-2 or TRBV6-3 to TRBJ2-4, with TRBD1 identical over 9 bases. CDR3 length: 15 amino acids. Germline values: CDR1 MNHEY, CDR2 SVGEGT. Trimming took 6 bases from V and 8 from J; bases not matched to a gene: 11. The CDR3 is CASSSPTGGFYIQYF. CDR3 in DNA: TGTGCCAGCAGCTCCCCAACAGGGGGCTTTTACATTCAGTACTTC.

CDR3 amino acids: CASSQDKTGNEQYF. The CDR3 region has the DNA TGTGCCAGCAGCCAAGATAAGACAGGGAACGAGCAGTACTTC. J is TRBJ2-7 and V is TRBV14; 7 positions match TRBD1. Germline V gene sequence: CDR1 SGHDN, CDR2 FVKESK. V shed 0 bases, J shed 5 bases, and the junction held 4 bases outside the gene matches. The CDR3 totals 14 residues.

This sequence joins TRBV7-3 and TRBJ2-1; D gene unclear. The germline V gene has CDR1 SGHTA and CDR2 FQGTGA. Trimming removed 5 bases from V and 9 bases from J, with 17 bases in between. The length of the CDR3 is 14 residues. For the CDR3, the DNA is TGTGCCAGCAGCCTGACCCAGGTCCCCGGTGAGCAGTTCTTC. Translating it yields CASSLTQVPGEQFF.